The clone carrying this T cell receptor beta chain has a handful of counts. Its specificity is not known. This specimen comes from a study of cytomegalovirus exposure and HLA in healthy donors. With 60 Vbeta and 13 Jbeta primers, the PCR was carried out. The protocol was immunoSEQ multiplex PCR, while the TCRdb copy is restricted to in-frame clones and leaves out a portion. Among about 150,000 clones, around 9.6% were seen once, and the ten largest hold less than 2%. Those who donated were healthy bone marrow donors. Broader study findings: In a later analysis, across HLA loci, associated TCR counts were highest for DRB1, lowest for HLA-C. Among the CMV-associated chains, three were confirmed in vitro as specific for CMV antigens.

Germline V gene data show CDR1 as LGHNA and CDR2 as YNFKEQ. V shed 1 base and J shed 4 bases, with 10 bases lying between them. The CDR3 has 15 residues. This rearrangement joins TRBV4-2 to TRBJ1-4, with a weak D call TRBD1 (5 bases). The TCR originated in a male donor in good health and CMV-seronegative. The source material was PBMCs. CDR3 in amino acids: CASSQARGINEKLFF. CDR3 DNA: TGTGCCAGCAGCCAAGCCCGGGGGATTAATGAAAAACTGTTTTTT.